The 9 T cell receptor beta chains presented below share a single source sample, sequenced in a study of blood T cell repertoires in COVID-19. Assay: immunoSEQ multiplex PCR; the TCRdb copy retains only in-frame clones and omits some. The sample records about 69,000 clones, nearly 80% being singletons. Sequenced sample: peripheral blood. Every receptor here comes from a human donor in a cohort sampled during active COVID-19.

The V call is TRBV12-3 or TRBV12-4, the J call TRBJ2-3; D possibly corresponds to TRBD1 (5 bases). Trimming cost V 4 bases and J 5 bases, with 10 bases left between them. This CDR3 has 13 residues. CDR3 nucleotides: TGTGCCAGCAGTTCGACAGTGGGAGATACGCAGTATTTT. This codes for CASSSTVGDTQYF.

V is TRBV10-2 and J is TRBJ2-2; D uncertain. Germline V CDR1 and CDR2: WSHSY, SAAADI. Trimming pared 7 bases from V and 6 bases from J, leaving 18 bases between. The CDR3 contains 15 residues. CDR3 sequence reads: CASIGSVLRSGELFF. CDR3 coding DNA: TGCGCCAGCATTGGATCGGTTCTGAGGTCCGGGGAGCTGTTTTTT.

The chain has TRBV6-1 and TRBJ2-3; 10 bases match TRBD2. Germline V gene lookup returns CDR1 MNHNS and CDR2 SASEGT. The trim removed 1 base at V and 13 bases at J, leaving 8 bases unmatched. The CDR3 runs to 14 residues. The CDR3 sequence is CASSEVGGLAAEYF. The CDR3 coding sequence is TGTGCCAGCAGTGAAGTAGGAGGACTAGCGGCGGAGTATTTT.

The chain combines TRBV19 with TRBJ2-7; 7 bases are a match to TRBD1. CDR1 LNHDA and CDR2 SQIVND come from the germline V gene (reference sequence). This CDR3 is built from 14 residues. The J segment lost 6 bases and the V segment lost 5 bases, leaving 10 bases of the junction unmatched. The CDR3 protein is CASSSSTGQGEQYF. The CDR3 coding sequence is TGTGCCAGTAGTTCTTCGACAGGGCAAGGCGAGCAGTACTTC.

V usage is TRBV20-1 and J usage is TRBJ2-1, with TRBD2 matching over 8 bases. CDR1 DFQATT and CDR2 SNEGSKA come from the germline V gene (reference sequence). This CDR3 spans 13 amino acids. Germline trimming cut 3 bases from V and 8 bases from J; bases unmatched to any gene: 6. The CDR3 coding sequence is TGCAGTGCTAGTGCGGGGGGAGGGCATGAGCAGTTCTTC. Residues: CSASAGGGHEQFF.

V and J are TRBV27 and TRBJ2-7, with a tentative D call TRBD2 (6 bases). CDR1 and CDR2 (germline): MNHEY, SMNVEV (reference sequence). CDR3 length: 14 amino acids. V lost 0 bases, J lost 6 bases, and 12 bases lay in between. Here the CDR3 DNA reads TGTGCCAGCAGTTTATCTGGGTTCGGGGGCGAGCAGTACTTC. This sequence encodes CASSLSGFGGEQYF.

This clone occurred a few times. The V gene is TRBV5-1, the J gene TRBJ2-7; D remains ambiguous. This CDR3 region has 15 residues. Germline V gene data show CDR1 as SGHRS and CDR2 as YFSETQ. Trimming pared 3 bases from V and 3 bases from J, leaving 16 bases between. CDR3 sequence reads: CASSSPESAYYEQYF. The CDR3 bases are TGCGCCAGCAGCTCCCCGGAGTCGGCCTACTACGAGCAGTACTTC.

The rearrangement uses TRBV6-1 and TRBJ2-7; 8 bases agree with TRBD2. The germline CDR1 and CDR2 sequences are MNHNS and SASEGT. The CDR3 length is 16 residues. V shed 4 bases, J shed 5 bases, and the junction held 13 bases outside the gene matches. The CDR3 region is CASSATPGLGRDEQYF. DNA for the CDR3: TGTGCCAGCAGTGCAACGCCGGGACTAGGTAGGGACGAGCAGTACTTC.

The V call is TRBV29-1, the J call TRBJ2-1; 7 bases match TRBD1. The CDR3 length is 14 residues. V lost 6 bases and J lost 6; bases outside the gene matches: 11. The germline gives CDR1 SQVTM, CDR2 ANQGSEA. The CDR3 is CSVTLPRGFNEQFF. Here the CDR3 DNA reads TGCAGCGTGACCCTCCCCAGGGGGTTCAATGAGCAGTTCTTC.